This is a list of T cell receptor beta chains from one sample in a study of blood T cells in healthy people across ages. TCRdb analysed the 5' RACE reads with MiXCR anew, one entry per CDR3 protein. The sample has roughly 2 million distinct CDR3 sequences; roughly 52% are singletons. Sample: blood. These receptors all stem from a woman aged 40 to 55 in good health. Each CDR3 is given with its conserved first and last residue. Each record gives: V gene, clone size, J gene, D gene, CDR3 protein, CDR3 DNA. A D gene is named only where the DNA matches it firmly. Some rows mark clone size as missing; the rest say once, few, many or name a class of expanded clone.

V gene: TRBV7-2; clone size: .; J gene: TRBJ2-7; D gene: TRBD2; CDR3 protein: CASSDHLGLAGRAYEQYF; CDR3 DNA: TGTGCCAGCAGCGATCACCTGGGACTAGCGGGACGAGCTTACGAGCAGTACTTC
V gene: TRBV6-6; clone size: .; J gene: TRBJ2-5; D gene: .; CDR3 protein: CASSLFGDGAGETQYF; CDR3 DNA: TGTGCCAGCAGTCTCTTCGGGGATGGGGCTGGAGAGACCCAGTACTTC
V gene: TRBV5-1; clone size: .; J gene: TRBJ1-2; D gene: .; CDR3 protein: CASSPDFGGAGGGYTF; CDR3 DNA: TGCGCCAGCAGCCCCGACTTCGGGGGCGCGGGAGGCGGCTACACCTTC
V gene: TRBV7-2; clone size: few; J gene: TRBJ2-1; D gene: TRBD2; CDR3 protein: CASSISGGLPYNEQFF; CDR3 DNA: TGTGCCAGCAGCATTAGCGGGGGATTACCCTACAATGAGCAGTTCTTC
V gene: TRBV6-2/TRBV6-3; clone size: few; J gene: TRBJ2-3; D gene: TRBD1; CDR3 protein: CASSRDRGYADTQYF; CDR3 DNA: TGTGCCAGCAGTCGGGACAGGGGATATGCAGATACGCAGTATTTT
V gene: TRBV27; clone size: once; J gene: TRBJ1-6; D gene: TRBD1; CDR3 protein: CASKDRGLSPLHF; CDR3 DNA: TGTGCCAGTAAGGACAGGGGGCTATCACCCCTCCACTTT
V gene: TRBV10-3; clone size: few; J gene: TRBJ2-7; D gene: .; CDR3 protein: CAISDGLRGGYEQYF; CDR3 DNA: TGTGCCATCAGTGATGGGTTGAGGGGCGGCTACGAGCAGTACTTC
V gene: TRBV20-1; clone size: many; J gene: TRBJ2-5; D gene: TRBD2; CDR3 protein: CSARAKSTSGGKETQYF; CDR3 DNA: TGCAGTGCTAGAGCCAAATCGACTAGCGGGGGTAAAGAGACCCAGTACTTC
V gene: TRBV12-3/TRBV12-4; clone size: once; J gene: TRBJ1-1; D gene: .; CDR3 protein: CASSPPDIVNTEAFF; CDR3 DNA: TGTGCCAGCAGCCCCCCAGACATTGTGAACACTGAAGCTTTCTTT
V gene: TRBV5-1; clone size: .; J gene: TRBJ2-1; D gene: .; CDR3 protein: CASSLNPYEQFF; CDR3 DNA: TGCGCCAGCAGCTTGAATCCCTATGAGCAGTTCTTC
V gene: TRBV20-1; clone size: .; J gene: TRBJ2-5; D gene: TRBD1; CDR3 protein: CSAGTGIAKTQYF; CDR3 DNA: TGCAGTGCAGGGACAGGGATAGCTAAGACCCAGTACTTC
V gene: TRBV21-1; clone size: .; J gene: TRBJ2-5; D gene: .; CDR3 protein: CASSPSEVRPNLVEQYF; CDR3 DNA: TGTGCCAGCAGCCCATCGGAGGTGCGGCCTAACTTAGTAGAGCAGTACTTC